The entry below describes one T cell receptor beta chain. The data were obtained in a study of regulatory T cells in long-lasting Graves disease. Time point: newly diagnosed GD, antithyroid drugs for less than 3 months. After RNA was extracted from PBMCs, the TCR library was made from it. Construction of the TCR beta libraries employed iRepertoire HTBI primers in conjunction with Arm-PCR of CDR3 regions. TCRdb redid the calling of the multiplex PCR reads with MiXCR, one entry per CDR3 protein. The repertoire holds about 540,000 distinct CDR3 sequences, approximately 12% seen once, with roughly 9.7% in the top ten. The length of the CDR3 is 13 residues. Germline values: CDR1 SGHRS, CDR2 YFSETQ. With 0 bases removed from V and 6 bases from J, the gap between germline ends came to 7 bases. The data were also submitted as part of a second study, on T cells in Graves' hyperthyroidism and ophthalmopathy.

The V and J genes are TRBV5-1 and TRBJ2-1; D is unresolved. This material consisted of peripheral blood mononuclear cells (PBMCs), taken at new diagnosis, from a patient treated with antithyroid drugs. The TCR originated in a man in his thirties or forties with Graves disease. The CDR3 nucleotides read TGCGCCAGCAGCTTGGTACCCTCCAATGAGCAGTTCTTC. Its translation is CASSLVPSNEQFF.